The 7 T cell receptor beta chains given below trace back to one sample, sequenced in a study of technical replicates of blood from a few donors. Sequencing used immunoSEQ multiplex PCR; TCRdb keeps in-frame clones, though not all of them. The sample comprises roughly 93,000 clones, 95% of which are singletons, and around 0.26% rests with the top ten. The sequenced sample consisted of T cells isolated from PBMCs. All receptors derive from a human donor in good health.

The chain employs TRBV7-8 and TRBJ2-7; D perhaps matches TRBD1 (5 bases). The V gene's germline CDR1 is SGHVS and CDR2 FQNEAQ. CDR3 length: 14 amino acids. V was pared by 4 bases and J by 2 bases, with 12 bases between. The CDR3 region is CASSSYTGTYEQYF. In DNA form, the CDR3 reads TGTGCCAGCAGCTCCTATACAGGCACCTACGAGCAGTACTTC.

The genes are TRBV7-8 and TRBJ1-5, with 9 bases that match TRBD1. This CDR3 spans 16 amino acids. The ends lost 2 bases at V and 4 bases at J; junction bases unmatched: 6. CDR1 is SGHVS and CDR2 is FQNEAQ in the germline V gene. The CDR3 protein is CASSLNGGTGNQPQHF. The CDR3 DNA follows: TGTGCCAGCAGCTTAAACGGTGGGACAGGGAATCAGCCCCAGCATTTT.

This CDR3 is CASETGGSTEAFF. CDR3 DNA sequence: TGTGCCAGCGAGACAGGGGGGTCCACTGAAGCTTTCTTT. The rearrangement links TRBV6-1 to TRBJ1-1, with TRBD1 matching 9 bases. Unmatched junction bases numbered 5, after V lost 8 bases and J lost 4 bases. CDR1 is MNHNS and CDR2 is SASEGT in the germline V gene. CDR3 length equals 13 residues.

The chain carries TRBV5-1 and TRBJ2-3; 8 nucleotides line up with TRBD2. The trim removed 4 bases at V and 3 bases at J, leaving 4 bases unmatched. CDR1 is SGHRS and CDR2 is YFSETQ in the germline V gene. This CDR3 contains 14 residues. The CDR3 spells CASSRGGGTDTQYF. The CDR3 DNA sequence: TGCGCCAGCAGCCGGGGGGGCGGTACAGATACGCAGTATTTT.

The rearrangement links TRBV19 to TRBJ2-1, with 10 bases fitting TRBD2. V shed 3 bases and J 1 base; nucleotides not matched to a gene: 3. The CDR3 covers 16 residues. The V gene's germline CDR1 is LNHDA and CDR2 SQIVND (reference sequence). The CDR3 sequence: CASSMASGSSYNEQFF. The CDR3 DNA sequence: TGTGCCAGTAGTATGGCTAGCGGGAGTTCCTACAATGAGCAGTTCTTC.

The chain carries TRBV19 and TRBJ1-4; D unresolved. V dropped 6 bases and J dropped 7 bases, with 24 bases sitting between them. Germline assignment: CDR1 LNHDA and CDR2 SQIVND (reference sequence). There are 17 residues in the CDR3. CDR3 region: CASRPLTSGVEGEKLFF. DNA for the CDR3: TGTGCCAGTAGACCCCTTACGAGTGGGGTGGAGGGTGAAAAACTGTTTTTT.

The CDR3 here is CASSPSGTGAYEQYF. CDR3 nucleotide sequence: TGCGCCAGCAGCCCGTCCGGGACAGGGGCCTACGAGCAGTACTTC. J is TRBJ2-7 and V is TRBV4-1; 10 positions match TRBD1. The germline V gene encodes CDR1 MGHRA and CDR2 YSYEKL. This CDR3 has 15 residues. V lost 4 bases and J lost 2; bases outside the gene matches: 5.